This is a list of T cell receptor beta chains from one sample in a study of T-cell reconstitution after alpha-beta-depleted transplantation in children. TCRdb analysed the PCR reads with MiXCR anew, one entry per CDR3 protein. The sample comprises about 590,000 distinct CDR3 sequences, roughly 13% of which are singletons, and 2% to 2.5% rests with the top ten. This material consisted of PBMCs, mostly from graft donor cells, taken 360 days after TCRalphabeta/CD19-depleted stem cell transplant. These receptors originate from a male patient younger than 18 who had a stem cell transplant for acute myeloid leukemia, so the T cells may come from the graft donor. CDR3s include the opening cysteine and the closing phenylalanine or tryptophan. A D gene is named only where the DNA matches it firmly. Not all rows give a size; the values are once, few, many and, for expanded clones, a class.

V	size	D	J	DNA	CDR3
TRBV6-5	many	TRBD2	TRBJ2-2	TGTGCCAGCAGTCGCTGGCCAGGGACTATCTCGAACACCGGGGAGCTGTTTTTT	CASSRWPGTISNTGELFF
TRBV14	few	TRBD2	TRBJ2-1	TGTGCCAGCAACCTAGCGGGAGGAGGTGAGCAGTTCTTC	CASNLAGGGEQFF
TRBV12-3/TRBV12-4	few	-	TRBJ2-5	TGTGCCAGCAGTTTTGAAGGGAGGACTTTCCAAGAGACCCAGTACTTC	CASSFEGRTFQETQYF
TRBV12-3/TRBV12-4	-	-	TRBJ2-2	TGTGCCAGCAGCAGAGACGGGGAGCTGTTTTTT	CASSRDGELFF
TRBV6-1	-	TRBD2	TRBJ2-6	TGTGCCAGCAGCCGTCTGGGGGAGCGGGGCGGCTCTGGGGCCAACGTCCTGACTTTC	CASSRLGERGGSGANVLTF
TRBV7-9	few	-	TRBJ1-1	TGTGCCAGCAGCCGAGGGGCGTACACTGAAGCTTTCTTT	CASSRGAYTEAFF
TRBV12-3/TRBV12-4	many	-	TRBJ2-5	TGTGCCAGCAGACGACAGTCCCAAGAGACCCAGTACTTC	CASRRQSQETQYF
TRBV20-1	few	-	TRBJ2-4	TGCAGTGCTAGAGTCAAAGGGACGCACATTCAGTACTTC	CSARVKGTHIQYF
TRBV6-4	many	-	TRBJ2-1	TGTGCCAGCACTCGGCAGCGCAGCTCCTACAATGAGCAGTTCTTC	CASTRQRSSYNEQFF
TRBV4-2	-	-	TRBJ2-3	TGTGCCAGCAGCAAAGTTGTGTCTTCACATACGCAGTATTTT	CASSKVVSSHTQYF
TRBV28	few	-	TRBJ2-7	TGTGCCAGCAGTTTTGACAGATTATACGAGCAGTACTTC	CASSFDRLYEQYF
TRBV9	-	-	TRBJ2-5	TGTGCCAGCAGCGGAGACAGGCAAGAGACCCAGTACTTC	CASSGDRQETQYF
TRBV4-3	many	-	TRBJ2-3	TGCGCCAGCAGCCAAGATCCAGTAGGAGATACGCAGTATTTT	CASSQDPVGDTQYF
TRBV19	many	TRBD2	TRBJ2-1	TGTGCCAGTAAGCCTAGCGGGATCTCCTACAATGAGCAGTTCTTC	CASKPSGISYNEQFF
TRBV7-2	many	-	TRBJ2-1	TGTGCCAGCAGCCTTCCTCGGAATGAGCAGTTCTTC	CASSLPRNEQFF
TRBV2	-	-	TRBJ2-2	TGTGCCAGCAGCAAAGGGGGGTCCGGGGCGGTCGGGCACACCGGGGAGCTGTTTTTT	CASSKGGSGAVGHTGELFF
TRBV24-1	-	-	TRBJ1-2	TGTGCCACCAGTGACTCGGGTGGCTATGGCTACACCTTC	CATSDSGGYGYTF
TRBV7-2	many	TRBD2	TRBJ2-1	TGTGCCAGCCCCGGGACTAGCGGGTTTCATGAGCAGTTCTTC	CASPGTSGFHEQFF
TRBV15	once	-	TRBJ2-7	TGTGCCACCAGGCCCTGGGGGGGCGAAAGCGACGAGCAGTACTTC	CATRPWGGESDEQYF
TRBV14	few	TRBD1	TRBJ2-7	TGTGCCAGCAGCCAACGATTGGGACAGAGCTCCTACGAGCAGTACTTC	CASSQRLGQSSYEQYF
TRBV12-3/TRBV12-4	-	-	TRBJ1-6	TGTGCCAGCAACGGGGGGAATAATTCACCCCTCCACTTT	CASNGGNNSPLHF
TRBV11-2	-	TRBD2	TRBJ2-1	TGTGCCAGCAGCTTATGGCGCGGGAGTAGCTGGAATGAGCAGTTCTTC	CASSLWRGSSWNEQFF
TRBV7-6	many	-	TRBJ2-3	TGTGCCAGCAGCTTATCAGGTGGCAGGGGAGATACGCAGTATTTT	CASSLSGGRGDTQYF
TRBV12-3/TRBV12-4	-	TRBD1	TRBJ2-7	TGTGCCAGCAGTAGGGACAGCCTCAAGTACGAGCAGTACTTC	CASSRDSLKYEQYF
TRBV4-3	many	TRBD2	TRBJ2-7	TGCGCCAGCAGCCAAGTGAATAGCGGGAGCAACGAGCAGTACTTC	CASSQVNSGSNEQYF